Included here is one T cell receptor beta chain sequence, with context. The CDR3 covers 15 residues. Germline V gene lookup returns CDR1 SGHRS and CDR2 YFSETQ. V shed 0 bases, J shed 5 bases, and the junction held 4 bases outside the gene matches. This record belongs to a study of cytotoxic CD8 clonotypes in ibrutinib-treated CLL. Produced via immunoSEQ multiplex PCR; TCRdb's table is partial and in-frame only. The top ten clones hold 43% of a sample with approximately 50,000 clones, over 60% of them seen once. V is TRBV5-1 and J is TRBJ2-5, with TRBD2 identical over 10 bases. This TCR was sampled from a human donor with chronic lymphocytic leukemia. The starting material was PBMCs, obtained after 12 months of ibrutinib treatment. CDR3 sequence (DNA): TGCGCCAGCAGCTTGGAGGCTAGCGGGAGCGAGACCCAGTACTTC. This translates into CASSLEASGSETQYF.